The rows below give T cell receptor beta chains drawn from one sample of a study of sequential checkpoint blockade in melanoma. The data were produced by immunoSEQ multiplex PCR, yet TCRdb's version contains in-frame clones alone and is incomplete. The sample holds about 20,000 clones, about two thirds seen once. This sample comprised CD8+ T cells sorted from blood (inferred from file names), obtained from a patient given nivolumab and ipilimumab in sequence. All receptors come from a human donor with melanoma. The CDR3 runs from the conserved cysteine through the conserved F or W. A D gene is named only where the DNA matches it firmly. Where a row states a size, it is once, few, many or the class of an expanded clone; other rows omit it.

d_gene: .; abundance: .; v_gene: TRBV19; j_gene: TRBJ2-2; CDR3aa: CASRRPGGPNTGELFF; CDR3nt: TGTGCCAGTAGGAGACCCGGGGGTCCGAACACCGGGGAGCTGTTTTTT
d_gene: .; abundance: .; v_gene: TRBV27; j_gene: TRBJ1-2; CDR3aa: CASSSWAENYGYTF; CDR3nt: TGTGCCAGCAGTTCATGGGCCGAGAACTATGGCTACACCTTC
d_gene: .; abundance: .; v_gene: TRBV15; j_gene: TRBJ1-5; CDR3aa: CATSRDRISSNQPQHF; CDR3nt: TGTGCCACCAGCAGAGACAGAATATCTAGCAATCAGCCCCAGCATTTT
d_gene: TRBD2; abundance: once; v_gene: TRBV19; j_gene: TRBJ2-7; CDR3aa: CASSPTSGRDKQYF; CDR3nt: TGTGCCAGTAGTCCGACTAGCGGGAGGGACAAGCAGTACTTC
d_gene: TRBD1; abundance: once; v_gene: TRBV9; j_gene: TRBJ2-5; CDR3aa: CASSGWTGQETQYF; CDR3nt: TGTGCCAGCAGCGGTTGGACAGGGCAAGAGACCCAGTACTTC
d_gene: .; abundance: .; v_gene: TRBV25-1; j_gene: TRBJ1-6; CDR3aa: CASTGDSYNSPLHF; CDR3nt: TGTGCCAGCACAGGGGACTCCTATAATTCACCCCTCCACTTT
d_gene: TRBD1; abundance: .; v_gene: TRBV5-1; j_gene: TRBJ2-1; CDR3aa: CASSLVTGGGYNEQFF; CDR3nt: TGCGCCAGCAGCTTGGTTACAGGGGGCGGATACAATGAGCAGTTCTTC
d_gene: .; abundance: .; v_gene: TRBV30; j_gene: TRBJ1-6; CDR3aa: CAWISRGSYNSPLHF; CDR3nt: TGTGCCTGGATCTCAAGGGGTTCCTATAATTCACCCCTCCACTTT
d_gene: .; abundance: .; v_gene: TRBV29-1; j_gene: TRBJ2-1; CDR3aa: CSVEAVSDEQFF; CDR3nt: TGCAGCGTTGAAGCCGTCAGCGATGAGCAGTTCTTC
d_gene: TRBD1; abundance: .; v_gene: TRBV7-9; j_gene: TRBJ2-4; CDR3aa: CASSPGQGARVNIQYF; CDR3nt: TGTGCCAGCAGCCCCGGACAGGGGGCTAGGGTAAACATTCAGTACTTC
d_gene: TRBD1; abundance: .; v_gene: TRBV7-9; j_gene: TRBJ1-2; CDR3aa: CASSPTGASANYGYTF; CDR3nt: TGTGCCAGCAGCCCGACAGGGGCGTCAGCTAACTATGGCTACACCTTC
d_gene: .; abundance: .; v_gene: TRBV28; j_gene: TRBJ2-7; CDR3aa: CASSGQESSYEQYF; CDR3nt: TGTGCCAGCAGTGGGCAGGAAAGCTCCTACGAGCAGTACTTC
d_gene: .; abundance: .; v_gene: TRBV5-6; j_gene: TRBJ2-5; CDR3aa: CASSLGDWEQYF; CDR3nt: TGTGCCAGCAGCTTGGGGGACTGGGAGCAGTACTTC
d_gene: .; abundance: once; v_gene: TRBV4-2; j_gene: TRBJ1-1; CDR3aa: CASSQLQGMNTEAFF; CDR3nt: TGTGCCAGCAGCCAACTACAGGGCATGAACACTGAAGCTTTCTTT
d_gene: TRBD1; abundance: .; v_gene: TRBV19; j_gene: TRBJ2-7; CDR3aa: CASSMGTGRRDEQYF; CDR3nt: TGTGCCAGTAGTATGGGGACAGGCCGCCGGGACGAGCAGTACTTC
d_gene: TRBD1; abundance: once; v_gene: TRBV4-1; j_gene: TRBJ1-1; CDR3aa: CASSPGTGQRVSTEAFF; CDR3nt: TGCGCCAGCAGCCCAGGGACAGGGCAAAGGGTGAGCACTGAAGCTTTCTTT
d_gene: .; abundance: few; v_gene: TRBV11-2; j_gene: TRBJ2-7; CDR3aa: CASSGAGAFYYEQYF; CDR3nt: TGTGCCAGCAGTGGTGCGGGGGCCTTCTACTACGAGCAGTACTTC
d_gene: TRBD1; abundance: .; v_gene: TRBV30; j_gene: TRBJ1-1; CDR3aa: CAWSGTGGEAFF; CDR3nt: TGTGCCTGGAGTGGGACAGGGGGAGAGGCTTTCTTT
d_gene: .; abundance: .; v_gene: TRBV7-3; j_gene: TRBJ1-1; CDR3aa: CASSSTGGSGEAFF; CDR3nt: TGTGCCAGCAGCTCAACGGGGGGGTCCGGCGAAGCTTTCTTT
d_gene: .; abundance: .; v_gene: TRBV9; j_gene: TRBJ2-2; CDR3aa: CASSALGEDPGELFF; CDR3nt: TGTGCCAGCAGCGCCCTCGGGGAAGATCCCGGGGAGCTGTTTTTT
d_gene: .; abundance: few; v_gene: TRBV9; j_gene: TRBJ2-1; CDR3aa: CASSVGKTSLRSYNEQFF; CDR3nt: TGTGCCAGCAGCGTAGGGAAGACTAGTCTTCGCTCCTACAATGAGCAGTTCTTC
d_gene: .; abundance: .; v_gene: TRBV5-1; j_gene: TRBJ1-1; CDR3aa: CASSYVPGTEAFF; CDR3nt: TGCGCCAGCAGCTATGTACCGGGCACTGAAGCTTTCTTT
d_gene: TRBD2; abundance: .; v_gene: TRBV25-1; j_gene: TRBJ2-1; CDR3aa: CASSYGLAGYNEQFF; CDR3nt: TGTGCCAGCAGCTATGGACTAGCGGGATACAATGAGCAGTTCTTC
d_gene: .; abundance: few; v_gene: TRBV7-3; j_gene: TRBJ1-4; CDR3aa: CASSPHGVGVTTNEKLFF; CDR3nt: TGTGCCAGCAGCCCCCATGGGGTCGGGGTTACAACTAATGAAAAACTGTTTTTT
d_gene: TRBD1; abundance: .; v_gene: TRBV6-6; j_gene: TRBJ1-5; CDR3aa: CASIPTGNSNQPQHF; CDR3nt: TGTGCCAGCATCCCGACAGGGAATAGCAATCAGCCCCAGCATTTT
d_gene: .; abundance: .; v_gene: TRBV19; j_gene: TRBJ1-2; CDR3aa: CASSTTGTDYGYTF; CDR3nt: TGTGCCAGTAGTACCACAGGGACGGACTATGGCTACACCTTC
d_gene: .; abundance: .; v_gene: TRBV20-1; j_gene: TRBJ2-7; CDR3aa: CSARFAGEQYF; CDR3nt: TGCAGTGCTAGATTCGCCGGCGAGCAGTACTTC
d_gene: .; abundance: .; v_gene: TRBV21-1; j_gene: TRBJ2-2; CDR3aa: CASSKAPSGGYTGELFF; CDR3nt: TGTGCCAGCAGCAAAGCGCCAAGCGGGGGGTATACCGGGGAGCTGTTTTTT
d_gene: .; abundance: .; v_gene: TRBV27; j_gene: TRBJ2-7; CDR3aa: CASTVTVGHYEQYF; CDR3nt: TGTGCCAGCACCGTGACAGTAGGCCACTACGAGCAGTACTTC
d_gene: TRBD1; abundance: .; v_gene: TRBV19; j_gene: TRBJ2-7; CDR3aa: CASSRTGSEQYF; CDR3nt: TGTGCCAGTAGTAGGACAGGGAGCGAGCAGTACTTC